Below, 9 T cell receptor beta chains from the same sample are listed, as sequenced in a study of blood T cell repertoires in COVID-19. TCRdb keeps only in-frame clones here, not all; method: immunoSEQ multiplex PCR. Here the sample spans roughly 100,000 clones, roughly 92% being singletons. What was sequenced was peripheral blood. These receptors were collected from a man aged 45-65 years with active COVID-19.

The chain uses TRBV5-1 and TRBJ1-1; the match to TRBD1 covers 10 bases. This CDR3 contains 17 residues. Germline V lookup: CDR1 SGHRS, CDR2 YFSETQ. The J segment lost 3 bases and the V segment lost 1 base, leaving 9 bases of the junction unmatched. The DNA for the CDR3 is TGCGCCAGCAGCTTGCCTCCGGGACAGGGGAGCTACACTGAAGCTTTCTTT. This translates into CASSLPPGQGSYTEAFF. Full variable domain (missing parts from reference TRBV5-1 and TRBJ1-1): KAGVTQTPRYLIKTRGQQVTLSCSPISGHRSVSWYQQTPGQGLQFLFEYFSETQRNKGNFPGRFSGRQFSNSRSEMNVSTLELGDSALYLCASSLPPGQGSYTEAFFGQGTRLTVV.

This clone came up once. V and J are TRBV6-6 and TRBJ1-1, with D possibly matching TRBD1 (5 bases). Trimming cost V 7 bases and J 1 base, with 10 bases left between them. Germline V gives CDR1 MNHNY, CDR2 SVGAGI (reference sequence). CDR3 size: 13 residues. The CDR3 spells CASKGTENTEAFF. In nucleotides, the CDR3 is TGTGCCAGCAAAGGGACTGAGAACACTGAAGCTTTCTTT.

V and J are TRBV2 and TRBJ2-1, with D possibly TRBD1 on 6 matching bases. Trimming removed 5 bases from V and 5 bases from J, with 16 bases in between. Germline-derived CDR1 and CDR2 are SNHLY and FYNNEI. This CDR3 contains 15 residues. CDR3 sequence reads: CASSPYQGSNNEQFF. In DNA, the CDR3 is TGTGCCAGCAGTCCATATCAGGGGTCGAACAATGAGCAGTTCTTC. Filled out from reference TRBV2 and TRBJ2-1, the complete variable domain reads EPEVTQTPSHQVTQMGQEVILRCVPISNHLYFYWYRQILGQKVEFLVSFYNNEISEKSEIFDDQFSVERPDGSNFTLKIRSTKLEDSAMYFCASSPYQGSNNEQFFGPGTRLTVL.

The chain carries TRBV5-6 and TRBJ2-5, with D maybe TRBD2 (6 bases). The germline CDR1 and CDR2 sequences are SGHDT and YYEEEE. V was shortened by 3 bases and J by 5 bases, with 17 bases between the two germline ends. The CDR3 spans 15 residues. Written as DNA, the CDR3 is TGTGCCAGCAGCTGGACTAAGCGGTGGGAGGAGACCCAGTACTTC. Its translation is CASSWTKRWEETQYF.

CDR3 DNA: TGCAGTGCTAGTTCGTCTAGCGCCCGCACAGATACGCAGTATTTT. It is translated as CSASSSSARTDTQYF. This chain links TRBV20-1 with TRBJ2-3, with a weak D call TRBD2 (6 bases). CDR1 DFQATT and CDR2 SNEGSKA come from the germline V gene (reference sequence). V lost 3 bases, J lost 1 base, and 14 bases lay in between. The CDR3 spans 15 residues.

This clone was seen a handful of times. CDR3 sequence (DNA): TGTGCCAGCAGCTCCGACAGGAGATTGCGCGAGCAGTACTTC. This encodes CASSSDRRLREQYF. The gene calls are TRBV7-9 and TRBJ2-7; tentative D call: TRBD1 (6 bases). Germline CDR1 SEHNR, CDR2 FQNEAQ (reference sequence). V gave up 4 bases and J gave up 6 bases, with 16 bases separating them. The CDR3 is 14 residues long. Variable domain in full (rest from reference TRBV7-9 and TRBJ2-7): DTGVSQNPRHKITKRGQNVTFRCDPISEHNRLYWYRQTLGQGPEFLTYFQNEAQLEKSRLLSDRFSAERPKGSFSTLEIQRTEQGDSAMYLCASSSDRRLREQYFGPGTRLTVT.

In DNA, the CDR3 is TGCGCCAGCAGCCAAGATCGGCCGGTAGCGGGAGTGGAGACCCAGTACTTC. Its protein is CASSQDRPVAGVETQYF. V is TRBV4-1 and J is TRBJ2-5, with TRBD2 matching 9 bases. This CDR3 is built from 17 residues. The germline V gene encodes CDR1 MGHRA and CDR2 YSYEKL. J lost 5 bases, V lost 0 bases, and 10 bases had no gene match.

The chain is built from TRBV2 and TRBJ2-2; 12 bases map to TRBD2. This CDR3 spans 15 amino acids. CDR1 is SNHLY, CDR2 FYNNEI, per germline. Unmatched junction bases numbered 5, after V lost 6 bases and J lost 6 bases. The CDR3 sequence is CASRRLAGDSGELFF. CDR3 DNA: TGTGCCAGCAGAAGACTAGCGGGAGATTCCGGGGAGCTGTTTTTT.

This chain links TRBV28 with TRBJ2-3; 7 nucleotides line up with TRBD2. Trimming cost V 5 bases and J 1 base; bases outside gene matches: 6. The CDR3 runs 15 residues. From germline, CDR1 is MDHEN and CDR2 SYDVKM. The CDR3 DNA reads TGTGCCAGCAGTAGCGGCGGGAGTGGCACAGATACGCAGTATTTT. As protein: CASSSGGSGTDTQYF.